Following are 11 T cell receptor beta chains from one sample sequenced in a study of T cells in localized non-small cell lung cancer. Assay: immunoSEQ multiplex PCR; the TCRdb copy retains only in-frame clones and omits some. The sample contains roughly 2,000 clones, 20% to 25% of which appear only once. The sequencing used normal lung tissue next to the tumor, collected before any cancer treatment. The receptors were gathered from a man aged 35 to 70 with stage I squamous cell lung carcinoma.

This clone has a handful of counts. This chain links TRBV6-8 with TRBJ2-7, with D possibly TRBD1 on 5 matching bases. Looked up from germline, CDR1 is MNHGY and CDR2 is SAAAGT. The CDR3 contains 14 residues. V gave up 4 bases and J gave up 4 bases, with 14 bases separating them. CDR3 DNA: TGTGCCAGCAGTTCTCACGACAGATCTTACGAGCAGTACTTC. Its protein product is CASSSHDRSYEQYF.

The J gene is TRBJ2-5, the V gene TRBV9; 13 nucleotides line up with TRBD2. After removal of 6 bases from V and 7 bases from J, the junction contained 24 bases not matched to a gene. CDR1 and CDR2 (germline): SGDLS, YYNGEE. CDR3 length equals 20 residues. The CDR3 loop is CASMRTGTSGTQTGPGTQYF. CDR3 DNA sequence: TGTGCCAGCATGCGAACCGGGACTAGCGGGACACAGACGGGTCCGGGGACCCAGTACTTC.

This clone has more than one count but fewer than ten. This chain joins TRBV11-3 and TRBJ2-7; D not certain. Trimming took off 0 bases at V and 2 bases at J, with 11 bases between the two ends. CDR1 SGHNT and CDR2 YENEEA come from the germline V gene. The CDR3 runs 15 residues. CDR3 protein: CASSLEGSSTYEQYF. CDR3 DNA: TGTGCCAGCAGCTTAGAGGGCAGCTCGACCTACGAGCAGTACTTC.

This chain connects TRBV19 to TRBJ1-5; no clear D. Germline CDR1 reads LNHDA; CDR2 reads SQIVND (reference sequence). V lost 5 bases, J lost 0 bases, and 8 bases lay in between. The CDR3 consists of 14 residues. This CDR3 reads CASSSDVSNQPQHF. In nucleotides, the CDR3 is TGTGCCAGTAGTTCGGACGTTAGCAATCAGCCCCAGCATTTT. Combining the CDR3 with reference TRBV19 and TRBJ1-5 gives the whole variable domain DGGITQSPKYLFRKEGQNVTLSCEQNLNHDAMYWYRQDPGQGLRLIYYSQIVNDFQKGDIAEGYSVSREKKESFPLTVTSAQKNPTAFYLCASSSDVSNQPQHFGDGTRLSIL.

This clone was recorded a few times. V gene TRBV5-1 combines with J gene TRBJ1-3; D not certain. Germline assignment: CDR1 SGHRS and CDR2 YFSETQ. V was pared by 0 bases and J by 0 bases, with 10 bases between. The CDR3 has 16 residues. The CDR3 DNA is TGCGCCAGCAGCTTGGATCTCCTCTACTCTGGAAACACCATATATTTT. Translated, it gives CASSLDLLYSGNTIYF. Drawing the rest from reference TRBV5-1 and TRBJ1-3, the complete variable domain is KAGVTQTPRYLIKTRGQQVTLSCSPISGHRSVSWYQQTPGQGLQFLFEYFSETQRNKGNFPGRFSGRQFSNSRSEMNVSTLELGDSALYLCASSLDLLYSGNTIYFGEGSWLTVV.

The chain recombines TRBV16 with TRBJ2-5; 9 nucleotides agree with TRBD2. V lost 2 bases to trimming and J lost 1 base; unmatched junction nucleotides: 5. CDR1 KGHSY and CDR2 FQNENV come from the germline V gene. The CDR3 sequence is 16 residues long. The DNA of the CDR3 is TGTGCCAGCAGCCAAATGACTAGCGGCTTCCAAGAGACCCAGTACTTC. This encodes CASSQMTSGFQETQYF.

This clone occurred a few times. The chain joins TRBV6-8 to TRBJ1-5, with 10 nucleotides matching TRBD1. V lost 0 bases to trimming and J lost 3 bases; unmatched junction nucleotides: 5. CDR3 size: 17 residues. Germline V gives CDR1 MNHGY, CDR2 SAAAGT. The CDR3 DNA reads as TGTGCCAGCAGTTACTCAGGGACAGGGGTTAACAATCAGCCCCAGCATTTT. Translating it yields CASSYSGTGVNNQPQHF.

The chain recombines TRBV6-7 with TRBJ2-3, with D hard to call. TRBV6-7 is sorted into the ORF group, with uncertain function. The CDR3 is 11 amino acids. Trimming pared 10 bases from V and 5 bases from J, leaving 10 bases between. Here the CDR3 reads CATFRGDTQYF. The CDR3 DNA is TGTGCCACCTTCCGAGGAGATACGCAGTATTTT.

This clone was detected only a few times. CDR3 DNA: TGTGCCAGCAGCCCCCGGCTAGCGGGGGACCGCACAGATACGCAGTATTTT. It specifies CASSPRLAGDRTDTQYF. The rearrangement links TRBV11-3 to TRBJ2-3; 10 nucleotides match TRBD2. CDR3 size: 17 residues. The trim removed 5 bases at V and 1 base at J, leaving 9 bases unmatched. Per the germline V gene, CDR1 is SGHNT and CDR2 is YENEEA.

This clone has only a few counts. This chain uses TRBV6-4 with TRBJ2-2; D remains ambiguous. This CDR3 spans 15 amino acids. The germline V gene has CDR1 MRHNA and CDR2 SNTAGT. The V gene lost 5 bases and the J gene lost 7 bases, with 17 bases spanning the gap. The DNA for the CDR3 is TGTGCCAGCAGTTCGGGCATCGGTTCGGGCGGGGAGCTGTTTTTT. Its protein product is CASSSGIGSGGELFF.

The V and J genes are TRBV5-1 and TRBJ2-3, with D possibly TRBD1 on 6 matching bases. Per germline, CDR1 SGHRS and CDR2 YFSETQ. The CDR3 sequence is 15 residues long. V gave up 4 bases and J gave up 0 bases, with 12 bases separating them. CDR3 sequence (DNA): TGCGCCAGCAGCATCGGACAGTCTAGCACAGATACGCAGTATTTT. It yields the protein CASSIGQSSTDTQYF.